This TCR beta chain was documented in a study of PD-1 blockade in classical Hodgkin lymphoma. Study-level background: Patients were administered nivolumab (3 mg/kg intravenously) every 2 weeks.

Study-level points and caveats: According to reports, newly diagnosed patients had lower baseline TCR diversity than healthy donors, and relapsed/refractory patients had lower baseline TCR diversity still.

The V end was cut by 4 bases, the J end by 7 bases, with 16 bases between. CDR3 length: 14 amino acids. CDR1 MNHEY and CDR2 SVGAGI come from the germline V gene. All patients relapsed after autologous stem cell transplantation, and brentuximab vedotin exposure varied. Best responses were complete response, partial response or progressive disease. Produced via immunoSEQ multiplex PCR; TCRdb's table is partial and in-frame only. Here the sample spans 90,000 to 100,000 clones, roughly 76% being singletons. Turning to this clone: What it binds is unknown.

This TCR came from a human donor with classical Hodgkin lymphoma. The J gene is TRBJ1-1, the V gene TRBV6-5; tentative D call: TRBD1 (5 bases). This specimen consisted of peripheral blood mononuclear cells (PBMCs), obtained before the second cycle of nivolumab. The CDR3 sequence is CASSFLTASNEAFF. CDR3 nucleotide sequence: TGTGCCAGCAGTTTTTTGACAGCCTCTAATGAAGCTTTCTTT.